The 21 T cell receptor beta chains presented below share a single source sample, sequenced in a study of T cell changes during pregnancy in multiple sclerosis. The data were produced by immunoSEQ multiplex PCR, yet TCRdb's version contains in-frame clones alone and is incomplete. The sample shows approximately 60,000 clones, 85% to 90% of them seen only once. Sequenced input: peripheral blood from another person, used as feeder cells. The receptor set was obtained from a human donor whose cells served as feeder cells for cultures in a pregnancy study.

The chain links TRBV11-2 to TRBJ1-1, with 8 bases that match TRBD1. The CDR3 is made up of 15 amino acids. Germline V CDR1 and CDR2: SGHAT, FQNNGV. Germline trimming cut 6 bases from V and 1 base from J; bases unmatched to any gene: 7. The DNA for the CDR3 is TGTGCCAGCAGATCCCCCGGGACAGGGAACACTGAAGCTTTCTTT. Encoded protein: CASRSPGTGNTEAFF. The full variable domain, its missing parts supplied by reference TRBV11-2 and TRBJ1-1, is EAGVAQSPRYKIIEKRQSVAFWCNPISGHATLYWYQQILGQGPKLLIQFQNNGVVDDSQLPKDRFSAERLKGVDSTLKIQPAKLEDSAVYLCASRSPGTGNTEAFFGQGTRLTVV.

Turning to this clone: The germline gene is not matched at one end of the junction; a read error may be the cause. The J gene is TRBJ2-3, the V gene TRBV7-9; no firm D call. The CDR3 consists of 12 residues. Germline CDR1 reads SEHNR; CDR2 reads FQNEAQ (reference sequence). The CDR3 DNA follows: TGTGCCAGCAGCTTAAGTAACTCTAATAGACATTTT. Protein: CASSLSNSNRHF. Full variable domain (rest looked up from reference TRBV7-9 and TRBJ2-3): DTGVSQNPRHKITKRGQNVTFRCDPISEHNRLYWYRQTLGQGPEFLTYFQNEAQLEKSRLLSDRFSAERPKGSFSTLEIQRTEQGDSAMYLCASSLSNSNRHFGPGTRLTVL.

V gene TRBV5-5 combines with J gene TRBJ2-7; unclear D gene. The germline CDR1 and CDR2 sequences are SGHKS and YYEKEE (reference sequence). V was clipped by 0 bases and J by 4 bases, with 14 bases between them. This CDR3 is 15 amino acids long. This chain's CDR3 is CASSLGGATFYEQYF. CDR3 coding DNA: TGTGCCAGCAGCTTGGGTGGCGCTACTTTTTACGAGCAGTACTTC.

The chain uses TRBV5-6 and TRBJ2-5; 9 bases are a match to TRBD2. The CDR3 is 16 amino acids. Germline CDR1 SGHDT, CDR2 YYEEEE. V dropped 2 bases and J dropped 4; count of bases not matched to a gene: 9. CDR3: CASSFPLRGGPETQYF. For the CDR3, the DNA is TGTGCCAGCAGCTTCCCGTTGCGGGGGGGCCCAGAGACCCAGTACTTC.

J is TRBJ2-1 and V is TRBV30; 7 positions match TRBD2. This CDR3 spans 15 amino acids. Per germline, CDR1 GTSNPN and CDR2 SVGIG (reference sequence). V was pared by 5 bases and J by 5 bases, with 12 bases of the junction left unmatched. CDR3 loop: CAWDFGRGQHNEQFF. The CDR3 coding sequence is TGTGCCTGGGATTTTGGGAGGGGCCAACACAATGAGCAGTTCTTC.

This chain links TRBV7-8 with TRBJ2-1, with D perhaps matching TRBD1 or TRBD2 (5 bases each). Germline V gene data show CDR1 as SGHVS and CDR2 as FQNEAQ. V was shortened by 3 bases and J by 2 bases, with 14 bases between the two germline ends. The CDR3 spans 16 residues. CDR3 coding DNA: TGTGCCAGCAGCTTTTACGCCGGGACGGCCTACAATGAGCAGTTCTTC. Its protein product is CASSFYAGTAYNEQFF.

V and J are TRBV6-1 and TRBJ1-1; the D is unclear. V lost 0 bases, J lost 3 bases, and 11 bases lay in between. Germline values: CDR1 MNHNS, CDR2 SASEGT. The CDR3 runs 15 residues. The CDR3 here is CASSEAWGADTEAFF. The CDR3 region has the DNA TGTGCCAGCAGTGAAGCCTGGGGAGCGGACACTGAAGCTTTCTTT.

This clone was seen a handful of times. This chain connects TRBV2 to TRBJ1-2; D unresolved. CDR1 and CDR2 (germline): SNHLY, FYNNEI. Trimming took 2 bases from V and 0 from J, leaving 10 bases between them. The length of the CDR3 is 15 residues. CDR3 sequence (DNA): TGTGCCAGCAGTGAATGGGCAGTCACTAACTATGGCTACACCTTC. It encodes CASSEWAVTNYGYTF. Variable domain in full (rest from reference TRBV2 and TRBJ1-2): EPEVTQTPSHQVTQMGQEVILRCVPISNHLYFYWYRQILGQKVEFLVSFYNNEISEKSEIFDDQFSVERPDGSNFTLKIRSTKLEDSAMYFCASSEWAVTNYGYTFGSGTRLTVV.

The gene calls are TRBV15 and TRBJ2-4; 8 bases are shared with TRBD2. From germline, CDR1 is LNHNV and CDR2 YYDKDF (reference sequence). Trimming cost V 4 bases and J 14 bases; bases outside gene matches: 10. The CDR3 contains 13 residues. This chain's CDR3 is CATSTGTSKAKYF. The CDR3, as DNA: TGTGCCACCAGCACCGGGACTAGTAAGGCGAAGTACTTC.

The chain employs TRBV5-1 and TRBJ1-2; D is undetermined. The CDR3 consists of 15 residues. The germline CDR1 and CDR2 sequences are SGHRS and YFSETQ. Trimming cost V 4 bases and J 8 bases, with 21 bases left between them. The DNA for the CDR3 is TGCGCCAGCAGCCCGGAGGTTAGTACCCGATACGGCTACACCTTC. It specifies CASSPEVSTRYGYTF.

The chain is built from TRBV6-5 and TRBJ2-1; D gene ambiguous. The CDR3 length is 14 residues. Trimming stripped 2 bases from V and 8 bases from J, with 13 bases between. Germline CDR1 and CDR2: MNHEY and SVGAGI. The CDR3 DNA reads TGTGCCAGCAGTTACATGTTTGACCGGGATGAGCAGTTCTTC. Its protein product is CASSYMFDRDEQFF.

The rearrangement joins TRBV29-1 to TRBJ2-7; 9 bases map to TRBD1. This CDR3 is 14 amino acids long. CDR1 is SQVTM and CDR2 is ANQGSEA in the germline V gene. Trimming at V came to 8 bases and at J to 7 bases, leaving 15 bases not matched to a gene. This chain's CDR3 is CSIELGTGLFEQYF. CDR3 nucleotides: TGCAGCATCGAGTTAGGGACAGGGTTGTTTGAGCAGTACTTC.

The chain uses TRBV4-1 and TRBJ2-3; 7 nucleotides line up with TRBD2. The CDR3 is 17 amino acids. V was pared by 0 bases and J by 0 bases, with 6 bases of the junction left unmatched. CDR1 is MGHRA and CDR2 is YSYEKL in the germline V gene. CDR3 bases: TGCGCCAGCAGCCAAGAGAGTCCTAGCGGTAGCACAGATACGCAGTATTTT. Translation gives CASSQESPSGSTDTQYF.

The gene calls are TRBV2 and TRBJ1-5; D unresolved. The germline gives CDR1 SNHLY, CDR2 FYNNEI. This CDR3 has 13 amino acids. Trimming stripped 7 bases from V and 4 bases from J, with 11 bases between. In nucleotides, the CDR3 is TGTGCCAGCATTGGAAATGTAAATCAGCCCCAGCATTTT. Its protein product is CASIGNVNQPQHF.

The chain recombines TRBV11-1 with TRBJ1-2, with D unclear. CDR1 and CDR2 from the germline V gene are SGHAT and FQDESV (reference sequence). The CDR3 is made up of 15 amino acids. V was trimmed by 2 bases and J by 4 bases, leaving 14 bases between them. Written as DNA, the CDR3 is TGTGCCAGCAGCTTATCCTCGGGAAATTTCTATGGCTACACCTTC. Its translation is CASSLSSGNFYGYTF.

DNA of the CDR3: TGTGCCAGTAGTATCCATGGCCGGGAGTTAGGAGAGACCCAGTACTTC. Protein sequence: CASSIHGRELGETQYF. The chain uses TRBV19 and TRBJ2-5; D is possibly TRBD2 (6 bases). This CDR3 is 16 amino acids long. Per germline, CDR1 LNHDA and CDR2 SQIVND (reference sequence). V was cut by 3 bases and J by 4 bases, with 18 bases left in between. The variable domain in full, completed from reference TRBV19 and TRBJ2-5, reads DGGITQSPKYLFRKEGQNVTLSCEQNLNHDAMYWYRQDPGQGLRLIYYSQIVNDFQKGDIAEGYSVSREKKESFPLTVTSAQKNPTAFYLCASSIHGRELGETQYFGPGTRLLVL.

The chain combines TRBV5-4 with TRBJ2-7; 9 bases fit TRBD1. V shed 4 bases, J shed 2 bases, and the junction held 7 bases outside the gene matches. Germline V gene lookup returns CDR1 SGHNT and CDR2 YYREEE (reference sequence). This CDR3 comprises 15 residues. The CDR3 region has the DNA TGTGCCAGCAGCCCCATCGGGACAGGGACCTACGAGCAGTACTTC. Its protein is CASSPIGTGTYEQYF. The full variable domain, with the rest looked up from reference TRBV5-4 and TRBJ2-7, is ETGVTQSPTHLIKTRGQQVTLRCSSQSGHNTVSWYQQALGQGPQFIFQYYREEENGRGNFPPRFSGLQFPNYSSELNVNALELDDSALYLCASSPIGTGTYEQYFGPGTRLTVT.

The V and J genes are TRBV6-1 and TRBJ2-2, with D possibly being TRBD1 (5 bases). With 1 base removed from V and 5 bases from J, the gap between germline ends came to 5 bases. Germline CDR1 reads MNHNS; CDR2 reads SASEGT. This CDR3 is built from 13 residues. CDR3: CASSEEGTGELFF. Written as DNA, the CDR3 is TGTGCCAGCAGTGAAGAGGGGACCGGGGAGCTGTTTTTT.

The rearrangement links TRBV30 to TRBJ2-7; no definite D call. This CDR3 comprises 10 residues. V was shortened by 5 bases and J by 2 bases, with 4 bases between the two germline ends. The germline CDR1 and CDR2 sequences are GTSNPN and SVGIG (reference sequence). CDR3 nucleotide sequence: TGTGCCTGGGGCCCCTACGAGCAGTACTTC. It specifies CAWGPYEQYF.

This clone was counted only a few times. The rearrangement uses TRBV28 and TRBJ1-2, with TRBD1 as a possible D gene (5 bases). This CDR3 is built from 16 residues. Trimming took 7 bases from V and 2 from J, leaving 20 bases between them. Per the germline V gene, CDR1 is MDHEN and CDR2 is SYDVKM. The CDR3 sequence is CASNNRMAGSNYGYTF. The CDR3 region has the DNA TGTGCCAGCAACAACCGGATGGCAGGGTCCAACTATGGCTACACCTTC.

The V gene is TRBV4-1, the J gene TRBJ2-2, with unresolved D. V lost 0 bases and J 2 bases, leaving 22 bases between the germline ends. The germline CDR1 and CDR2 sequences are MGHRA and YSYEKL. This CDR3 comprises 20 residues. The CDR3 region is CASSQDWVGYGGSNTGELFF. The CDR3 DNA follows: TGCGCCAGCAGCCAAGACTGGGTAGGCTACGGCGGCAGTAACACCGGGGAGCTGTTTTTT.